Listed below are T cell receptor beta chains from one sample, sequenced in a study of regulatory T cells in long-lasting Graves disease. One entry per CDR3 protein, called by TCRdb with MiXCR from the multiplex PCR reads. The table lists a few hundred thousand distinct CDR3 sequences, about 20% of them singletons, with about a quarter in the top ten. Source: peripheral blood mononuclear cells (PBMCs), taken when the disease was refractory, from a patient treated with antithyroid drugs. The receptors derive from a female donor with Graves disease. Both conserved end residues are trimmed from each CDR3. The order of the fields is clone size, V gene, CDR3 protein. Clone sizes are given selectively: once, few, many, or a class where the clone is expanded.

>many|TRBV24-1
ATSDSPGQGSDQPQH
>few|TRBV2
ASRGRSSQETQY
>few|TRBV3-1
ASSSRDALQETQY
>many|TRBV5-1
ASSLETGGYEQY
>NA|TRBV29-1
SVEGTSGRAPSETQY
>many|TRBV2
ASSSDRVRNQPQH
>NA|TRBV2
ASRGDQNTGELF
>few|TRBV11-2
ASSRQGARSSYEQY
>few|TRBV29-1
SEDSPNTEAF
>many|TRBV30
AWSRISTGGYT
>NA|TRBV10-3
AISGQNSYEQY
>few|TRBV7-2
ASSLDVTFNYGYT
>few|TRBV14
ASSQQGANPGANVLT
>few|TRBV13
ASSPGKRVKEQY
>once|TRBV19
ASIRQGANEKLF
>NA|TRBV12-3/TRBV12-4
ASRLQGAGNTIY
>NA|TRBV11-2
ASSLTGGSTGELF
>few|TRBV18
ASSPPSAVAKNIQY
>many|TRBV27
ASTGGNLNTEAF
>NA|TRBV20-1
SIEIGAVFAEAF
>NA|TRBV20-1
GARGSYNSPLH
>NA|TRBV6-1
ASSGLAGTYNEQF
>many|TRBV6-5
ASSFGTTNEKLF
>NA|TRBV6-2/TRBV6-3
ASSSKGLAGIGELF
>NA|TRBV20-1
SARDIGVTETGWEQY
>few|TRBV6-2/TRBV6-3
ASSESGRRHYGYT
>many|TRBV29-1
SVRQGWETQY
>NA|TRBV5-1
ASSFTASNTEAF
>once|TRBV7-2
ASSARLAGVVFVGDTQY
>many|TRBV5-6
ASSDRAARYQPQH
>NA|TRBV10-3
AISERLTGANVLT
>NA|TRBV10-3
AITSGGADTGELF
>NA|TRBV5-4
ASSFEASTDTQY
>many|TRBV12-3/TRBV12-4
ASSFVGIAGNTIY
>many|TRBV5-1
ASSLGGSNTEAF
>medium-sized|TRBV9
ASSVGQVANYGYT
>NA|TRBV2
ASRHPGRGPGANEKLF